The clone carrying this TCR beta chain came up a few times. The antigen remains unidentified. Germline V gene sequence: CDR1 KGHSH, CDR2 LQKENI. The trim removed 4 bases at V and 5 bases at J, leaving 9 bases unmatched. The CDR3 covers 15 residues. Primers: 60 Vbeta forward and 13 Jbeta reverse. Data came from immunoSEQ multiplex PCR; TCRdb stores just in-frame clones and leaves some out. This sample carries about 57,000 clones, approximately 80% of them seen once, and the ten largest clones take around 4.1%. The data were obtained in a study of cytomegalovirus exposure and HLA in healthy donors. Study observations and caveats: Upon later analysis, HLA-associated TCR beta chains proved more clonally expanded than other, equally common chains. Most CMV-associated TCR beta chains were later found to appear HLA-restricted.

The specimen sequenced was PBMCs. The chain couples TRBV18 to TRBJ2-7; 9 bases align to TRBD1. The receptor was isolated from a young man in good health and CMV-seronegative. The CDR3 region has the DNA TGTGCCAGCTCACGGACGGGACAGGGTTTCGACGAGCAGTACTTC. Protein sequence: CASSRTGQGFDEQYF.